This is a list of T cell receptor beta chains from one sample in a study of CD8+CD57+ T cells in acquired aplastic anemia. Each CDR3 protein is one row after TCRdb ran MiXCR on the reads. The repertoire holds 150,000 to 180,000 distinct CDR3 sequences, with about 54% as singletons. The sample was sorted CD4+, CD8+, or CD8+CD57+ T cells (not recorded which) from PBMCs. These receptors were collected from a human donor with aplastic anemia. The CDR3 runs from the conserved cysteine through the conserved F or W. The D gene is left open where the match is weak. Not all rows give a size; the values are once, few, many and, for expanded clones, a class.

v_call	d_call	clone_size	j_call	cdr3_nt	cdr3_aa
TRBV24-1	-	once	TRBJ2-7	TGTGCCACCAGTGATCCCCTTGGGCGGAGCTCCTACGAGCAGTACTTC	CATSDPLGRSSYEQYF
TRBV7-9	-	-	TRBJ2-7	TGTGCCAGCAGCTTGGCCAGGGGACTTTACGAGCAGTACTTC	CASSLARGLYEQYF
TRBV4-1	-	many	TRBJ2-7	TGCGCCAGCAGCCACCCGGCCAGGGGGGACTACGAGCAGTACTTC	CASSHPARGDYEQYF
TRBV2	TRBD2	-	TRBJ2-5	TGTGCCAGCAGCCTCAGGACTAGCGGTGGTCGCGACCAGTACTTC	CASSLRTSGGRDQYF
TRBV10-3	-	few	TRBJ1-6	TGTGCCAGCAGGACAAGCGATAATTCACCCCTCCACTTT	CASRTSDNSPLHF
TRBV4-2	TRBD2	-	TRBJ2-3	TGTGCCAGCAGCCCCGCCCTGGGGGGGGGCACAGATACGCAGTATTTT	CASSPALGGGTDTQYF
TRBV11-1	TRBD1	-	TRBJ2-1	TGTGCCAGCCGTGCCTTGTGGACAGGAACCAACAATGAGCAGTTCTTC	CASRALWTGTNNEQFF
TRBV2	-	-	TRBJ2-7	TGTGCCAGCAGTTACGAGAGGTACTTC	CASSYERYF
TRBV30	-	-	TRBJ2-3	TGTGCCTTCAAAAATGGCAGGGGGGGAACAGATACGCAGTATTTT	CAFKNGRGGTDTQYF
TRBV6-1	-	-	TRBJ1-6	TGTGCCAGCTCGATCCGGGACGGGAACTCACCCCTCCACTTT	CASSIRDGNSPLHF
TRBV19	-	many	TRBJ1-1	TGTGCCAGTAGTGGTCAGGTTGGGATGAACACTGAAGCTTTCTTT	CASSGQVGMNTEAFF
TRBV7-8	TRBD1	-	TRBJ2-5	TGTGCCAGCAGCCGCAATATGGGACAGGGGGCGGCGTACTTC	CASSRNMGQGAAYF
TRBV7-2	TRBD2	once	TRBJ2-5	TGTGCCAGCAGCCTCCCGACTAGCGGGGCGGTGGCGACCCAGTACTTC	CASSLPTSGAVATQYF
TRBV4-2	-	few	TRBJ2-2	TGTGCCAGCAGCCAATCCCCACTGGGAGCCGAGAACACCGGGGAGCTGTTTTTT	CASSQSPLGAENTGELFF
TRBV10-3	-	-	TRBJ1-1	TGTGCCATCAGCTCACAGGGTCCCTACACTGAAGCTTTCTTT	CAISSQGPYTEAFF
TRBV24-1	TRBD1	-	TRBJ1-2	TGTGCCACCAGTGATCCTGACAGGGGGAACTATGGCTACACCTTC	CATSDPDRGNYGYTF